This TCR beta chain was documented in a study of radiotherapy plus CTLA-4 blockade in lung cancer. Study-level results: Radiotherapy was combined with ipilimumab, and tumor-derived TCR clones then expanded in blood. Strongest reported response predictors: early blood clone changes and post-radiation interferon-beta.

Trimming removed 5 bases from V and 3 bases from J; junction bases left unmatched: 10. CDR1 is SGHAT, CDR2 FQNNGV, per germline. This CDR3 region has 15 residues. Comment on this clone: Its antigen is not identified.

Assay used: immunoSEQ multiplex PCR; TCRdb lists only in-frame clones, some missing. The sample records around 90,000 clones, about four fifths being singletons. The sequenced sample was peripheral blood, obtained from a patient treated with radiotherapy plus ipilimumab. The receptor was derived from a human donor with non-small cell lung cancer that progressed on radiotherapy plus ipilimumab. The V and J genes are TRBV11-2 and TRBJ2-7; 7 bases fit TRBD1. The CDR3 DNA reads as TGTGCCAGCAGCATTGGACAGGTACCATACTACGAGCAGTACTTC. Translation gives CASSIGQVPYYEQYF. The entire variable domain, with the rest obtained from reference TRBV11-2 and TRBJ2-7, is as follows: EAGVAQSPRYKIIEKRQSVAFWCNPISGHATLYWYQQILGQGPKLLIQFQNNGVVDDSQLPKDRFSAERLKGVDSTLKIQPAKLEDSAVYLCASSIGQVPYYEQYFGPGTRLTVT.